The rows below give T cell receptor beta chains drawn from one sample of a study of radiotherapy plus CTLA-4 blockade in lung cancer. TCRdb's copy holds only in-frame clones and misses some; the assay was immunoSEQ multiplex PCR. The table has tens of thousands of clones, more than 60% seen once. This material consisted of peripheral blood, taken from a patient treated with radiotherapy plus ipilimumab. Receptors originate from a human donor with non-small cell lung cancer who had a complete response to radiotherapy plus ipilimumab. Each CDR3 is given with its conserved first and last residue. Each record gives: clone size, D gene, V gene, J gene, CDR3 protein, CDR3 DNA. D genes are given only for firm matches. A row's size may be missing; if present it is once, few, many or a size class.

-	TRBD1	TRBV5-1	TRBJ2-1	CASSLAGQGRTYNEQFF	TGCGCCAGCAGCTTGGCGGGACAGGGGAGGACCTACAATGAGCAGTTCTTC
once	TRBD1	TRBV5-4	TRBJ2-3	CATGQAASTDTQYF	TGTGCCACCGGACAGGCAGCTAGCACAGATACGCAGTATTTT
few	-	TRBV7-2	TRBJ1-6	CASSPRGGGNSPLHF	TGTGCCAGCAGCCCCAGAGGGGGTGGCAATTCACCCCTCCACTTT
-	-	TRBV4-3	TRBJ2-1	CASSQTRGGGSYNEQFF	TGCGCCAGCAGCCAGACCCGGGGAGGGGGCTCCTACAATGAGCAGTTCTTC
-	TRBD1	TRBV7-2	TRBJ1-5	CASSSGQVNQPQHF	TGTGCCAGCAGCAGCGGACAGGTCAATCAGCCCCAGCATTTT
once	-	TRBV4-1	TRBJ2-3	CASSQDGAGADTQYF	TGCGCCAGCAGCCAAGATGGGGCAGGGGCAGATACGCAGTATTTT
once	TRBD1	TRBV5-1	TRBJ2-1	CASSRPDRGNEQFF	TGCGCCAGCAGCCGACCGGACAGGGGCAATGAGCAGTTCTTC
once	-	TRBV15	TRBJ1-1	CATSRAAALNTEAFF	TGTGCCACCAGCAGAGCGGCGGCCCTGAACACTGAAGCTTTCTTT
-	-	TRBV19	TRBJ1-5	CASSIAGATNQPQHF	TGTGCCAGTAGTATAGCAGGGGCAACCAATCAGCCCCAGCATTTT
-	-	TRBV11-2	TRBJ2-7	CASSLISGFGTYEQYF	TGTGCCAGCAGCTTAATTTCAGGGTTTGGGACCTACGAGCAGTACTTC
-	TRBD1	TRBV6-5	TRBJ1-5	CASSSIPDRDNQPQHF	TGTGCCAGCAGTTCCATACCGGACAGGGACAATCAGCCCCAGCATTTT
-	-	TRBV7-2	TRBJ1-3	CASSLAYPPAGNTIYF	TGTGCCAGCAGCTTAGCATACCCGCCGGCTGGAAACACCATATATTTT
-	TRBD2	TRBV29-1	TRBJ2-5	CSVDGTSGQETQYF	TGCAGCGTTGATGGGACTAGCGGCCAAGAGACCCAGTACTTC
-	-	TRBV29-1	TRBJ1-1	CSVGGLNTEAFF	TGCAGCGTGGGGGGACTGAACACTGAAGCTTTCTTT
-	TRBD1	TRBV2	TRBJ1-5	CASRDRDRGNQPQHF	TGTGCCAGCAGAGATCGGGACAGGGGTAATCAGCCCCAGCATTTT
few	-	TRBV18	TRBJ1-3	CASSRDYGNTIYF	TGTGCCAGCTCACGGGACTACGGGAACACCATATATTTT
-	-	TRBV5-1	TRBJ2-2	CASSLEGAGGNTGELFF	TGCGCCAGCAGCCTGGAGGGGGCGGGAGGAAACACCGGGGAGCTGTTTTTT
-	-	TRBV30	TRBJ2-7	CAWSLTRFEQYF	TGTGCCTGGAGCTTAACTAGATTCGAGCAGTACTTC
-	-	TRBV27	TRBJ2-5	CASSAGQATKTQYF	TGTGCCAGCAGTGCTGGACAAGCTACGAAGACCCAGTACTTC
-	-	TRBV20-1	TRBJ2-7	CSARQGYEQYF	TGCAGTGCTAGACAGGGCTACGAGCAGTACTTC
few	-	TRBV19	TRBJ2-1	CASSTNQGWDEQFF	TGTGCCAGTAGTACTAATCAGGGATGGGATGAGCAGTTCTTC
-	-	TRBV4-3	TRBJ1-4	CASSQPPVGGEKLFF	TGCGCCAGCAGCCAACCCCCTGTAGGGGGAGAAAAACTGTTTTTT
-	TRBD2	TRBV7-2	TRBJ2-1	CASSLLRGGSYEQFF	TGTGCCAGCAGCTTATTGCGGGGGGGTAGTTATGAGCAGTTCTTC
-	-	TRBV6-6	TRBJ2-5	CASSPPRGETQYF	TGTGCCAGCAGTCCCCCTAGGGGGGAGACCCAGTACTTC
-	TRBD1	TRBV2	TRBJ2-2	CASRVGQGATEDTGELFF	TGTGCCAGCAGGGTAGGTCAGGGGGCTACCGAGGACACCGGGGAGCTGTTTTTT
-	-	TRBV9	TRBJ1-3	CASSSLGNTIYF	TGTGCCAGCAGCTCCCTGGGAAACACCATATATTTT
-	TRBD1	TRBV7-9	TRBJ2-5	CASSFPGTGAQETQYF	TGTGCCAGCAGCTTTCCCGGGACAGGGGCACAAGAGACCCAGTACTTC
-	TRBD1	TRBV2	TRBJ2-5	CASRDRTGVTQYF	TGTGCCAGCAGGGACCGGACAGGGGTGACCCAGTACTTC
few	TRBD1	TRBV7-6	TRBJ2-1	CASSLKTGINNEQFF	TGTGCCAGCAGCCTCAAGACAGGGATTAACAATGAGCAGTTCTTC
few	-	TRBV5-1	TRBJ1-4	CASSLDRRDEKLFF	TGCGCCAGCAGCTTGGACAGGAGGGATGAAAAACTGTTTTTT
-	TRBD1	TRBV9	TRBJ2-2	CASNGEGALGGRGELFF	TGTGCCAGCAATGGTGAGGGGGCGCTGGGTGGTCGGGGGGAGCTGTTTTTT
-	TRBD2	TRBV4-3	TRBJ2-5	CASSQGGTSGQETQYF	TGCGCCAGCAGCCAAGGGGGGACTAGCGGGCAAGAGACCCAGTACTTC
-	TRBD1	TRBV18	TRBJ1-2	CASSPGTGIYGYTF	TGTGCCAGCTCTCCCGGGACAGGGATATATGGCTACACCTTC
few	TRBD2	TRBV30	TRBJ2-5	CAFQAGNQETQYF	TGTGCCTTCCAAGCGGGGAACCAAGAGACCCAGTACTTC
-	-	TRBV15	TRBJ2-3	CATSRLGGLPSTDTQYF	TGTGCCACCAGCAGGCTTGGGGGACTCCCGAGCACAGATACGCAGTATTTT
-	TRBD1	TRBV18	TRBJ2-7	CASSPKGQGIGEQYF	TGTGCCAGCTCACCAAAGGGACAGGGCATCGGCGAGCAGTACTTC
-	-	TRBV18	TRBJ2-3	CASHTAGPDTQYF	TGTGCCAGCCACACAGCGGGCCCAGATACGCAGTATTTT
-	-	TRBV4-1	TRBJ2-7	CASSRDGGGGVRSYEQYF	TGCGCCAGCAGCCGAGACGGTGGTGGCGGGGTGCGCTCCTACGAGCAGTACTTC
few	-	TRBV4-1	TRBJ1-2	CASSPLGAGLRAGYGYTF	TGCGCCAGCAGCCCCCTGGGGGCTGGACTCAGAGCCGGCTATGGCTACACCTTC
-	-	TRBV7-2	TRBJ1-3	CASSLIGDSGNTIYF	TGTGCCAGCAGCTTAATAGGGGACTCTGGAAACACCATATATTTT
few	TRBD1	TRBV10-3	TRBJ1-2	CAIQQQGARGYTF	TGTGCCATCCAACAACAGGGGGCCCGAGGCTACACCTTC
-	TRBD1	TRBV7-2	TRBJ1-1	CASSLRGRTVTEAFF	TGTGCCAGCAGCCTCAGGGGGAGGACGGTCACTGAAGCTTTCTTT
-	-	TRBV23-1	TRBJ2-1	CASSQIYGDSYNEQFF	TGCGCCAGCAGTCAAATATACGGGGACTCCTACAATGAGCAGTTCTTC